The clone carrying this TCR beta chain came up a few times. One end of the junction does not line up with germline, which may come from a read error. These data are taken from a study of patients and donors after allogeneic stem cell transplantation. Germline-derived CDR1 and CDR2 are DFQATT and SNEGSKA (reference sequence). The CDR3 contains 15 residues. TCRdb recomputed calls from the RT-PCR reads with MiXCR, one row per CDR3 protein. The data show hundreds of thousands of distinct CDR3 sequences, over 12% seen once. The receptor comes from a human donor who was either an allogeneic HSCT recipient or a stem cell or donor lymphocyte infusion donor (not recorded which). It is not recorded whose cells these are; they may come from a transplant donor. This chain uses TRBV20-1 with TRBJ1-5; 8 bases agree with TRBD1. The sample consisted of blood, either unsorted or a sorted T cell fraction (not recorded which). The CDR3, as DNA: TGCAGTGCTCAGCTCCAGGGGGCTTCTAATCACCCCCAGCATTTT. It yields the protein CSAQLQGASNHPQHF.